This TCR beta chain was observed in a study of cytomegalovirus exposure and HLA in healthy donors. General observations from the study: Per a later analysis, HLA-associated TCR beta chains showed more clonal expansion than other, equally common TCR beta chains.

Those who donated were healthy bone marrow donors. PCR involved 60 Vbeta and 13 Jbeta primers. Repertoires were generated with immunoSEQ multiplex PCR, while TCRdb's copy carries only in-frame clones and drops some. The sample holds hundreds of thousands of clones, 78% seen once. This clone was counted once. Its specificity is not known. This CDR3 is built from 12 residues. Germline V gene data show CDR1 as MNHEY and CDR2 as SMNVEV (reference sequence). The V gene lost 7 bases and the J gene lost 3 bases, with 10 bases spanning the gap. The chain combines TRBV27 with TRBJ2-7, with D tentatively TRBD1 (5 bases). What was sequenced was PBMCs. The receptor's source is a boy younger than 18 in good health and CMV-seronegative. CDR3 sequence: CASKDSVYEQYF. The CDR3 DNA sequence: TGTGCCAGCAAAGACAGTGTCTACGAGCAGTACTTC.